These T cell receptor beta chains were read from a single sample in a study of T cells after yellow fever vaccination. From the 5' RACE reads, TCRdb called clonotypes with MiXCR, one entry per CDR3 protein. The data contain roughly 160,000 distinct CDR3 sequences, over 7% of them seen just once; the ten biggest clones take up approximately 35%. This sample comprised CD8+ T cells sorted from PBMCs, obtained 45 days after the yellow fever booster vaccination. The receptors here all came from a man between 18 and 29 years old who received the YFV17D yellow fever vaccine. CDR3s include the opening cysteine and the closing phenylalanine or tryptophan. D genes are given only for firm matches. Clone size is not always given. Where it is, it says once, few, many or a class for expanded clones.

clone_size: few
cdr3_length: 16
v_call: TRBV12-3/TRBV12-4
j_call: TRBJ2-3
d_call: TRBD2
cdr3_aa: CASRQLAGGITDTQYF
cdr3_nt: TGTGCCAGCAGACAACTAGCGGGGGGGATCACAGATACGCAGTATTTT

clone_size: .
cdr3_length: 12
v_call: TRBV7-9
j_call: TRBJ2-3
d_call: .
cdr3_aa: CASSSRWDTQYF
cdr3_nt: TGTGCCAGCAGCTCCAGGTGGGATACGCAGTATTTT

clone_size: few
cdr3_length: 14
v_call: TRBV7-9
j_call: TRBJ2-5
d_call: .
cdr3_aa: CASSLLPDQETQYF
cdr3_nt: TGTGCCAGCAGCTTACTTCCGGACCAAGAGACCCAGTACTTC

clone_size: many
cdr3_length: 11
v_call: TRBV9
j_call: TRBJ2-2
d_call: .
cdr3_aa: CASSGTGELFF
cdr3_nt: TGTGCCAGCAGCGGGACCGGGGAGCTGTTTTTT

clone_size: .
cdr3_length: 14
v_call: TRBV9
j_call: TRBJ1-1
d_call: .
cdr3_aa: CASSPIGGGTEAFF
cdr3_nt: TGTGCCAGCAGCCCAATCGGCGGGGGCACTGAAGCTTTCTTT

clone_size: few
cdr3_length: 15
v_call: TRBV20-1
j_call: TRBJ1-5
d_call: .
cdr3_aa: CSARDTAREYWTQHF
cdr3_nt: TGCAGTGCTAGAGATACGGCGAGGGAGTATTGGACCCAGCATTTT

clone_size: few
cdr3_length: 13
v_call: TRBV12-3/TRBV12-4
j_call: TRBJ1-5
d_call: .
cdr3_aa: CASTDMPQGPQHF
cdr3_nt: TGTGCCAGCACCGATATGCCCCAGGGGCCCCAGCATTTT

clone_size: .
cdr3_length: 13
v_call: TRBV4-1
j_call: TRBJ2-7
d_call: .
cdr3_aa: CASSQENDYEQYF
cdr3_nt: TGCGCCAGCAGCCAAGAGAACGACTACGAGCAGTACTTC

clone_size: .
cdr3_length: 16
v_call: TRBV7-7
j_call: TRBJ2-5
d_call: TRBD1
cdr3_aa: CASSLATGIVGETQYF
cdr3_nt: TGTGCTAGCAGCTTAGCGACAGGGATCGTCGGAGAGACCCAGTACTTC

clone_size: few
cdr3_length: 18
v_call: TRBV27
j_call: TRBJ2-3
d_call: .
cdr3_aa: CASSLPTEGRVGTDTQYF
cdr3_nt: TGTGCCAGCAGTTTACCCACTGAGGGCAGGGTGGGGACAGATACGCAGTATTTT

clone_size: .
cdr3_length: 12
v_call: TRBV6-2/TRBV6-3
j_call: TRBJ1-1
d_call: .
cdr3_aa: CASRAGYAEAFF
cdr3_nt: TGTGCCAGCAGGGCAGGTTACGCTGAAGCTTTCTTT

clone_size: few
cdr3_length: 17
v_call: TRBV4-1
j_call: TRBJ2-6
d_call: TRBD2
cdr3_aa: CASSQLAGVSGANVLTF
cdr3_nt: TGCGCCAGCAGCCAGTTAGCGGGGGTCTCTGGGGCCAACGTCCTGACTTTC

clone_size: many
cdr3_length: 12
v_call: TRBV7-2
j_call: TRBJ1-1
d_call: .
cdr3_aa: CASSFRDPEAFF
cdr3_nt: TGTGCCAGCAGCTTCAGGGACCCTGAAGCTTTCTTT

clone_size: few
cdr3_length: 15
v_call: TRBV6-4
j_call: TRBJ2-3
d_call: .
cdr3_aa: CASSDSSDSTDTQYF
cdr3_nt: TGTGCCAGCAGTGACTCCTCAGACAGCACAGATACGCAGTATTTT

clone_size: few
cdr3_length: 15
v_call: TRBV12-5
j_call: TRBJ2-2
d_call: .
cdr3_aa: CASGLNPLAAGELFF
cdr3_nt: TGTGCTAGTGGTTTGAATCCACTAGCCGCCGGGGAGCTGTTTTTT

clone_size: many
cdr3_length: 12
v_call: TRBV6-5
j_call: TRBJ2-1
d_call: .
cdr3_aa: CASSNMGNEQFF
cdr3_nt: TGTGCCAGCAGTAATATGGGCAATGAGCAGTTCTTC

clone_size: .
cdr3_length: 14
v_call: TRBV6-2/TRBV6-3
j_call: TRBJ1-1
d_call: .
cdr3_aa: CASSYDMGNTEAFF
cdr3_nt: TGTGCCAGCAGTTATGATATGGGAAACACTGAAGCTTTCTTT

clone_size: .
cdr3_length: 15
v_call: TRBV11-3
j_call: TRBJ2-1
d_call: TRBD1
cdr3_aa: CASSLPGQGGGEQFF
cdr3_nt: TGTGCCAGCAGCTTACCCGGACAGGGAGGCGGTGAGCAGTTCTTC

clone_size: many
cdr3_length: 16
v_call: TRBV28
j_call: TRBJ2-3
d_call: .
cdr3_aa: CASSPVRATDTDTQYF
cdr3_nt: TGTGCCAGCAGTCCCGTACGGGCGACAGACACAGATACGCAGTATTTT

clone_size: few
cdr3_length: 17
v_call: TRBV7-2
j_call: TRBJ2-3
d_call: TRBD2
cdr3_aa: CASSLYTRRGGLESQYF
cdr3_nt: TGTGCCAGCAGCTTATATACTAGGCGGGGGGGCCTCGAATCGCAGTATTTT

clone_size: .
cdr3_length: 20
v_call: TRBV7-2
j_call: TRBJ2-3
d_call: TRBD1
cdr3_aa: CASSLAGQGVPWWSTDTQYF
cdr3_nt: TGTGCCAGCAGCTTAGCGGGGCAGGGGGTGCCCTGGTGGAGCACAGATACGCAGTATTTT

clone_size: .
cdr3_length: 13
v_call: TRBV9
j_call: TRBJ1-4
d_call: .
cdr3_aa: CASSGGRNEKLFF
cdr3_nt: TGTGCCAGCAGCGGGGGACGGAATGAAAAACTGTTTTTT

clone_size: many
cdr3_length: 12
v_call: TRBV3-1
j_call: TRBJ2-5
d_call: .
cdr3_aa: CASSQDEETQYF
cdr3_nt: TGTGCCAGCAGCCAAGATGAGGAGACCCAGTACTTC

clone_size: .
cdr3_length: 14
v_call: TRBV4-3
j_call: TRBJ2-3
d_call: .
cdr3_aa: CASSMEGSTDTQYF
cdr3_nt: TGCGCCAGCAGTATGGAGGGTAGCACAGATACGCAGTATTTT

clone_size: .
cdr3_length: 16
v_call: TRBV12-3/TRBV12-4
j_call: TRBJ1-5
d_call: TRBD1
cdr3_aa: CASSPGQTLGRQPQHF
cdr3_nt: TGTGCCAGCAGTCCGGGACAGACGCTAGGAAGGCAGCCCCAGCATTTT

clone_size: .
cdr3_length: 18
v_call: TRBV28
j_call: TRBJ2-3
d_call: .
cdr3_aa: CASSLWSQGFTDTDTQYF
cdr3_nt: TGTGCCAGCAGTTTATGGTCACAGGGATTCACCGACACAGATACGCAGTATTTT